The 28 T cell receptor beta chains below were found in one sample sequenced in a study of regulatory T cells in long-lasting Graves disease (TCRdb year 2021). The method was multiplex PCR. The sample was run on an Illumina HiSeq 4000. CDR3 regions were amplified by Arm-PCR with iRepertoire HTBI primers to construct TCR beta libraries. Starting from the raw public reads, TCRdb applied fastp trimming at Q25, assembled clones with MiXCR and retained in-frame beta chains. Each entry merges the rows of one CDR3 protein and shows their most common DNA and genes. The sample table records more than 350,000 distinct CDR3 sequences; around 20% of these occur just once. The ten top clones hold roughly an eighth of the sample. In the paper's terms, the time point label means: persistent/refractory GD, antithyroid drugs over 5 years with positive TRAb. For both TCR sequencing and RNA sequencing, RNA was extracted from PBMCs using TRIzol.

The sequenced sample was peripheral blood mononuclear cells (PBMCs), obtained when the disease was refractory, from a patient treated with antithyroid drugs. These receptors all stem from a female donor with Graves disease.

This clonotype occurred many times. The CDR3 DNA is TGTGCCAGCAGGACTGACTTGGGGTACGGTTCACCCCTCCACTTT. Translated: CASRTDLGYGSPLHF. The J gene is TRBJ1-6, the V gene TRBV28; no firm D call. In germline, CDR1 is MDHEN, CDR2 SYDVKM. The CDR3 consists of 15 residues. Trimming took off 6 bases at V and 9 bases at J, with 18 bases between the two ends.

The V and J genes are TRBV28 and TRBJ2-6; TRBD2 might be the D (6 bases). V was shortened by 7 bases and J by 3 bases, with 13 bases between the two germline ends. The germline V gene encodes CDR1 MDHEN and CDR2 SYDVKM. This CDR3 is built from 15 residues. In nucleotides, the CDR3 is TGTGCCAGCACACCTCGCGGGGATGGGGCCAACGTCCTGACTTTC. Its protein product is CASTPRGDGANVLTF.

The chain couples TRBV7-9 to TRBJ2-7; D unclear. CDR1 is SEHNR and CDR2 is FQNEAQ in the germline V gene (reference sequence). CDR3 length: 14 amino acids. The V gene lost 1 base and the J gene lost 3 bases, with 10 bases spanning the gap. The CDR3 region is CASSLGWDRYEQYF. The CDR3 bases are TGTGCCAGCAGCTTAGGGTGGGATCGCTACGAGCAGTACTTC.

This chain connects TRBV2 to TRBJ1-3; 11 nucleotides agree with TRBD1. The germline CDR1 and CDR2 sequences are SNHLY and FYNNEI. J lost 0 bases, V lost 6 bases, and 4 bases had no gene match. This CDR3 has 16 amino acids. The CDR3 loop is CASSRGTGGSGNTIYF. The DNA for the CDR3 is TGTGCCAGCAGCCGTGGGACAGGGGGCTCTGGAAACACCATATATTTT.

This clonotype has more than one count but fewer than ten. The chain employs TRBV3-1 and TRBJ2-7, with a weak D call TRBD1 (6 bases). The germline gives CDR1 LGHDT, CDR2 YNNKEL (reference sequence). V lost 3 bases to trimming and J lost 4 bases, with 7 bases between them. The CDR3 covers 12 residues. The DNA for the CDR3 is TGTGCCAGCAGCCACACAGGGTACGAGCAGTACTTC. It is translated as CASSHTGYEQYF.

A word on this clonotype: A read error is likely here: a far larger clone is one base away. V is TRBV27 and J is TRBJ2-7; D tentatively reads TRBD1 or TRBD2 (5 bases each). V lost 5 bases and J lost 5, with 16 bases in between. The CDR3 covers 14 residues. The germline gives CDR1 MNHEY, CDR2 SMNVEV (reference sequence). CDR3 sequence reads: CASSPGPAAHEQYF. CDR3 nucleotides: TGTGCCAGCAGTCCGGGACCAGCGGCCCACGAGCAGTACTTC.

This clonotype was detected ten times or more. V and J are TRBV2 and TRBJ2-2; 13 bases are shared with TRBD2. CDR3 length: 15 amino acids. CDR1 and CDR2 (germline): SNHLY, FYNNEI. The junction had 4 bases not matched to a gene; V was cut back by 10 bases and J by 2 bases. CDR3 in amino acids: CAKGLAGVNTGELFF. The CDR3 nucleotides read TGTGCCAAAGGACTAGCGGGAGTAAACACCGGGGAGCTGTTTTTT. Supplemented by reference TRBV2 and TRBJ2-2, the full variable domain reads EPEVTQTPSHQVTQMGQEVILRCVPISNHLYFYWYRQILGQKVEFLVSFYNNEISEKSEIFDDQFSVERPDGSNFTLKIRSTKLEDSAMYFCAKGLAGVNTGELFFGEGSRLTVL.

CDR3 sequence reads: CASREGRGTDTQYF. CDR3 in DNA: TGTGCCAGCAGAGAGGGGCGCGGCACAGATACGCAGTATTTT. The genes are TRBV6-1 and TRBJ2-3; D is perhaps TRBD1 or TRBD2 (5 bases each). This CDR3 region has 14 residues. Per the germline V gene, CDR1 is MNHNS and CDR2 is SASEGT. V lost 6 bases and J 1 base, leaving 11 bases between the germline ends.

V is TRBV10-2 and J is TRBJ2-5; D is unresolved. Germline-derived CDR1 and CDR2 are WSHSY and SAAADI. CDR3 length: 15 amino acids. V was trimmed by 2 bases and J by 5 bases, leaving 15 bases between them. The CDR3, as DNA: TGCGCCAGCAGTGAGACGTACGCCAACCGGGAGACCCAGTACTTC. It specifies CASSETYANRETQYF.

This clonotype was seen only a few times. The chain is built from TRBV4-2 and TRBJ2-7, with 13 bases that match TRBD2. Trimming took 4 bases from V and 7 from J; bases not matched to a gene: 7. The CDR3 covers 15 residues. The germline V gene has CDR1 LGHNA and CDR2 YNFKEQ. Here the CDR3 DNA reads TGTGCCAGCAGCCCCTGGACTAGCGGGAGTTCTGAGCAGTACTTC. It yields the protein CASSPWTSGSSEQYF.

This chain's CDR3 is CASSLRGEPYEQYF. The CDR3 DNA is TGTGCCAGCAGCTTGCGTGGGGAACCCTACGAGCAGTACTTC. The chain links TRBV5-6 to TRBJ2-7; no definite D call. V lost 1 base and J 2 bases, leaving 10 bases between the germline ends. The CDR3 consists of 14 residues. Germline loops: CDR1 SGHDT, CDR2 YYEEEE.

Only a few counts were recorded for this clonotype. This could be a read error, since a much larger clone is one nucleotide away. J is TRBJ1-4 and V is TRBV2; 9 bases line up with TRBD1. There are 14 residues in the CDR3. Germline-derived CDR1 and CDR2 are SNHLY and FYNNEI. V gave up 6 bases and J gave up 7 bases; unmatched junction bases: 6. The CDR3 DNA is TGTGCCAGCAGACTGGGACAGGGAAGTGAAAAACTGTTTTTT. It yields the protein CASRLGQGSEKLFF. The entire variable domain, with the rest obtained from reference TRBV2 and TRBJ1-4, is as follows: EPEVTQTPSHQVTQMGQEVILRCVPISNHLYFYWYRQILGQKVEFLVSFYNNEISEKSEIFDDQFSVERPDGSNFTLKIRSTKLEDSAMYFCASRLGQGSEKLFFGSGTQLSVL.

This clonotype was counted ten times or more. V is TRBV2 and J is TRBJ2-7; D is unclear. The CDR3 has 16 residues. With 3 bases removed from V and 2 bases from J, the gap between germline ends came to 17 bases. Germline CDR1 is SNHLY and CDR2 is FYNNEI. CDR3 bases: TGTGCCAGCAGTGACTTCTGGGTCCAGCAAGCCTACGAGCAGTACTTC. Encoded protein: CASSDFWVQQAYEQYF.

This clonotype occurred a few times. This chain links TRBV6-1 with TRBJ2-3, with D possibly matching TRBD2 (6 bases). The CDR3 consists of 17 residues. CDR1 and CDR2 (germline): MNHNS, SASEGT. Trimming removed 4 bases at V and 0 bases at J, with 17 bases between. CDR3 DNA: TGTGCCAGCAGTGTAAGTCCTAGCGACACTAGCACAGATACGCAGTATTTT. Translation gives CASSVSPSDTSTDTQYF.

This clonotype was seen ten or more times. This chain joins TRBV30 and TRBJ1-1; unclear D gene. Trimming took 0 bases from V and 2 from J, leaving 4 bases between them. In germline, CDR1 is GTSNPN, CDR2 SVGIG (reference sequence). The CDR3 sequence is 12 residues long. For the CDR3, the DNA is TGTGCCTGGAGTGTTAGCAACACTGAAGCTTTCTTT. Amino acid sequence: CAWSVSNTEAFF.

The J gene is TRBJ2-7, the V gene TRBV2, with 11 nucleotides matching TRBD2. The CDR3 covers 14 residues. CDR1 SNHLY and CDR2 FYNNEI come from the germline V gene. Trimming cost V 10 bases and J 1 base; bases outside gene matches: 6. CDR3 sequence: CATSSSGRSYEQYF. CDR3 in DNA: TGTGCCACCAGCTCTAGCGGGAGGTCCTACGAGCAGTACTTC.

This clonotype came up many times. The rearrangement joins TRBV28 to TRBJ2-4; D may be TRBD1 or TRBD2 (5 bases each). CDR3 size: 17 residues. V lost 5 bases to trimming and J lost 0 bases, with 17 bases between them. Germline lookup yields CDR1 MDHEN and CDR2 SYDVKM. CDR3 protein: CASSRPGTNLAKNIQYF. CDR3 coding DNA: TGTGCCAGCAGTAGACCCGGGACGAACCTAGCCAAAAACATTCAGTACTTC.

This rearrangement joins TRBV20-1 to TRBJ2-7; 8 bases line up with TRBD2. The V and J ends lost 0 bases and 4 bases, in that order; junction bases with no gene match: 2. CDR3 length equals 13 residues. The germline V gene has CDR1 DFQATT and CDR2 SNEGSKA (reference sequence). The DNA for the CDR3 is TGCAGTGCTAGAGATCTAGCGGGTTACGAGCAGTACTTC. As protein: CSARDLAGYEQYF.

V and J are TRBV14 and TRBJ2-5; 7 bases match TRBD1. Trimming removed 0 bases from V and 2 bases from J; junction bases left unmatched: 3. Per germline, CDR1 SGHDN and CDR2 FVKESK. CDR3 length: 15 amino acids. The CDR3 DNA reads TGTGCCAGCAGCCAAGAATCCAGGGGGCAAGAGACCCAGTACTTC. Translated: CASSQESRGQETQYF.

As regards this clonotype: With only one base between it and a far larger clone, this is likely a read error. This chain connects TRBV6-2 or TRBV6-3 to TRBJ2-7; 8 bases are shared with TRBD1. Germline V gene data show CDR1 as MNHEY and CDR2 as SVGEGT. Unmatched junction bases numbered 16, after V lost 8 bases and J lost 4 bases. This CDR3 spans 16 amino acids. CDR3 sequence: CASGPDLGQGSYEQYF. In DNA, the CDR3 is TGTGCCAGCGGCCCCGATCTCGGACAGGGATCGTACGAGCAGTACTTC.

This clonotype was counted many times. The chain is built from TRBV18 and TRBJ2-5, with a weak D call TRBD1 (6 bases). Germline V gives CDR1 KGHSH, CDR2 LQKENI. Trimming took 3 bases from V and 5 from J, leaving 13 bases between them. The CDR3 sequence is 14 residues long. CDR3 sequence: CASSPASTGETQYF. The CDR3, as DNA: TGTGCCAGCTCACCTGCTAGCACAGGGGAGACCCAGTACTTC.

This clonotype was detected many times. The J gene is TRBJ2-5, the V gene TRBV12-3 or TRBV12-4; TRBD1 aligns across 7 bases. J was trimmed by 2 bases and V by 7 bases; bases with no gene match: 7. The length of the CDR3 is 14 residues. CDR3 residues: CASTSPGQQETQYF. CDR3 DNA: TGTGCCAGCACCTCTCCGGGACAGCAAGAGACCCAGTACTTC.

The J gene is TRBJ2-7, the V gene TRBV12-3 or TRBV12-4; 7 nucleotides agree with TRBD1. CDR3 length equals 14 residues. V lost 6 bases to trimming and J lost 6 bases; unmatched junction nucleotides: 11. Here the CDR3 reads CASSKRDRASEQYF. In DNA form, the CDR3 reads TGTGCCAGCAGCAAACGCGACAGGGCCAGCGAGCAGTACTTC.

This clonotype was picked up many times. The CDR3 region has the DNA TGTGCCAGCAGTGATTATGTACAGCTAAATAATCAGCCCCAGCATTTT. Protein sequence: CASSDYVQLNNQPQHF. The V and J genes are TRBV2 and TRBJ1-5; D is uncertain. Germline V lookup: CDR1 SNHLY, CDR2 FYNNEI. Trimming stripped 3 bases from V and 4 bases from J, with 16 bases between. This CDR3 region has 16 residues.

This clonotype was counted ten times or more. The chain is built from TRBV28 and TRBJ2-7; D is ambiguous. This CDR3 is built from 14 residues. Germline CDR1 MDHEN, CDR2 SYDVKM. The V gene lost 3 bases and the J gene lost 0 bases, with 9 bases spanning the gap. This chain's CDR3 is CASSFAGNSYEQYF. The CDR3 coding sequence is TGTGCCAGCAGTTTCGCAGGAAACTCCTACGAGCAGTACTTC.

This clonotype was detected only once. The rearrangement links TRBV20-1 to TRBJ2-1; perhaps TRBD1 as D (6 bases). There are 13 residues in the CDR3. Germline V gene data show CDR1 as DFQATT and CDR2 as SNEGSKA (reference sequence). The CDR3 DNA reads TGCAGCCCTGGGGACAACTCCTACAATGAGCAGTTCTTC. Amino acids: CSPGDNSYNEQFF.

This clonotype was counted at least ten times. V usage is TRBV2 and J usage is TRBJ2-2, with 8 positions matching TRBD1. The CDR3 contains 14 residues. With V trimmed by 7 bases and J by 2 bases, 3 bases remained unmatched. Germline V gene lookup returns CDR1 SNHLY and CDR2 FYNNEI. This CDR3 reads CASKDRVNTGELFF. The CDR3 region has the DNA TGTGCCAGCAAGGACAGGGTCAACACCGGGGAGCTGTTTTTT.

A single count supports this clonotype. A far larger clone differs by one base, so this is likely a read error. The CDR3 is CASSPTVTQYF. DNA for the CDR3: TGTGCCAGCAGTCCTACGGTGACCCAGTACTTC. The chain employs TRBV6-1 and TRBJ2-5; D remains unclear. V was pared by 5 bases and J by 7 bases, with 8 bases between. The germline CDR1 and CDR2 sequences are MNHNS and SASEGT. This CDR3 comprises 11 residues.